This entry lists 13 T cell receptor beta chains sequenced from one sample in a study of T cells in Graves' hyperthyroidism and ophthalmopathy. RNA transcripts served as the template for amplifying TCR beta CDR3 regions. HTBI primers were employed in a first-round RT-PCR of the TCR CDR3. TCRdb analysed the multiplex PCR reads with MiXCR anew, one entry per CDR3 protein. The data contain fewer than 750,000 distinct CDR3 sequences, 14% of them seen just once; the ten biggest clones take up 9.5% to 15%. Source material: blood. The receptors originated from a woman aged 50 to 65 with Graves' ophthalmopathy.

The chain links TRBV11-3 to TRBJ1-2; D gene uncertain. Trimming took off 1 base at V and 8 bases at J, with 8 bases between the two ends. This CDR3 is built from 12 residues. CDR1 and CDR2 (germline): SGHNT, YENEEA. Here the CDR3 DNA reads TGTGCCAGCAGCTTAGGTACAGTGGGCTACACCTTC. Protein sequence: CASSLGTVGYTF.

This clonotype was counted ten times or more. The chain joins TRBV20-1 to TRBJ2-7, with 7 bases identical to TRBD1. This CDR3 region has 14 residues. Per germline, CDR1 DFQATT and CDR2 SNEGSKA (reference sequence). J gave up 3 bases and V 8 bases, and 13 bases lay outside the gene matches. CDR3 region: CSTTPTGVGYEQYF. CDR3 bases: TGCAGTACTACACCTACAGGGGTCGGCTACGAGCAGTACTTC.

The J gene is TRBJ1-5, the V gene TRBV19, with D maybe TRBD1 (6 bases). The V gene's germline CDR1 is LNHDA and CDR2 SQIVND (reference sequence). V was pared by 5 bases and J by 2 bases, with 16 bases between. This CDR3 spans 16 amino acids. The CDR3 protein is CASSVRPEGGNQPQHF. The CDR3 DNA reads TGTGCCAGTAGTGTCCGCCCTGAGGGGGGCAATCAGCCCCAGCATTTT.

A remark on this clonotype: A much larger clone lies one base from this, so it may be a read error. The V gene is TRBV12-3 or TRBV12-4, the J gene TRBJ2-1, with D tentatively TRBD1 (6 bases). CDR3 size: 17 residues. The CDR3 reads CASSPPTGKLSYNERFF. For the CDR3, the DNA is TGTGCCAGCAGTCCACCCACAGGGAAACTCTCCTACAATGAGCGGTTCTTC.

In this sample, this clonotype turned up many times. This chain connects TRBV24-1 to TRBJ2-1; 8 bases agree with TRBD1. The CDR3 is made up of 13 amino acids. Germline V gene sequence: CDR1 KGHDR, CDR2 SFDVKD. The V and J ends lost 9 bases and 10 bases, in that order; junction bases with no gene match: 10. The CDR3 DNA is TGTGCCACCTCTTTGACAGGGGAAATCGAGCAGTTCTTC. Protein sequence: CATSLTGEIEQFF.

The genes are TRBV19 and TRBJ2-3; D perhaps matches TRBD1 (6 bases). This CDR3 is built from 16 residues. Germline values: CDR1 LNHDA, CDR2 SQIVND (reference sequence). V was cut by 7 bases and J by 2 bases, with 19 bases left in between. The DNA of the CDR3 is TGTGCCAGTAAGGGTCGGGACACCGCTTTCACAGATACGCAGTATTTT. Translating gives CASKGRDTAFTDTQYF. Filled out from reference TRBV19 and TRBJ2-3, the complete variable domain reads DGGITQSPKYLFRKEGQNVTLSCEQNLNHDAMYWYRQDPGQGLRLIYYSQIVNDFQKGDIAEGYSVSREKKESFPLTVTSAQKNPTAFYLCASKGRDTAFTDTQYFGPGTRLTVL.

This sequence joins TRBV29-1 and TRBJ2-7; the D gene is possibly TRBD2 (6 bases). The length of the CDR3 is 14 residues. Trimming took off 7 bases at V and 7 bases at J, with 23 bases between the two ends. Per the germline V gene, CDR1 is SQVTM and CDR2 is ANQGSEA. CDR3 region: CSALSGTGGREQYF. The CDR3 region has the DNA TGCAGCGCCTTATCAGGGACTGGGGGAAGGGAGCAGTACTTC.

This clonotype has ten or more counts. The rearrangement links TRBV7-2 to TRBJ1-1; the D gene is possibly TRBD1 (6 bases). This CDR3 is 13 amino acids long. Looked up from germline, CDR1 is SGHTA and CDR2 is FQGNSA. With 4 bases removed from V and 6 bases from J, the gap between germline ends came to 12 bases. Written as DNA, the CDR3 is TGTGCCAGCAGCTCGCCAGGGGTTCCTGAAGCTTTCTTT. Translated, it gives CASSSPGVPEAFF.

This clonotype was counted many times. This rearrangement joins TRBV5-1 to TRBJ1-1; the match to TRBD1 covers 9 bases. The CDR3 contains 14 residues. The germline V gene has CDR1 SGHRS and CDR2 YFSETQ. Unmatched junction bases numbered 5, after V lost 2 bases and J lost 6 bases. The chain's CDR3 is CASSLPGQGSEAFF. The DNA for the CDR3 is TGCGCCAGCAGCTTACCGGGACAGGGCTCTGAAGCTTTCTTT.

This clonotype was detected ten times or more. The rearrangement joins TRBV24-1 to TRBJ2-3; 11 bases are shared with TRBD2. Unmatched junction bases numbered 19, after V lost 9 bases and J lost 9 bases. Germline CDR1 is KGHDR and CDR2 is SFDVKD. The CDR3 is 17 residues long. The CDR3 loop reads CATSGTSGDLASWTQYF. For the CDR3, the DNA is TGTGCCACCTCTGGGACTAGCGGAGACCTGGCATCGTGGACGCAGTATTTT.

Ten or more counts support this clonotype. The rearrangement uses TRBV7-9 and TRBJ2-3; maybe TRBD2 (5 bases). Trimming took 4 bases from V and 5 from J, leaving 13 bases between them. In germline, CDR1 is SEHNR, CDR2 FQNEAQ (reference sequence). The CDR3 is made up of 14 amino acids. The CDR3 loop is CASSSPGIGDTQYF. The CDR3 nucleotides read TGTGCCAGCAGCTCCCCCGGGATTGGAGATACGCAGTATTTT.

This clonotype was picked up many times. The chain carries TRBV7-9 and TRBJ2-7, with a tentative D call TRBD2 (6 bases). CDR1 is SEHNR and CDR2 is FQNEAQ in the germline V gene (reference sequence). V lost 5 bases and J lost 2, with 16 bases in between. CDR3 length equals 15 residues. CDR3 DNA: TGTGCCAGCAGCAAGGGACTCCCTAGTGCCTACGAGCAGTACTTC. Translating it yields CASSKGLPSAYEQYF.

This clonotype was detected many times. This chain connects TRBV11-1 to TRBJ1-1; D is unclear. Trimming removed 5 bases from V and 1 base from J, with 11 bases in between. The CDR3 has 14 amino acids. CDR1 and CDR2 (germline): SGHAT, FQDESV (reference sequence). In nucleotides, the CDR3 is TGTGCCAGCAGCCCAATGGCACAGAACACTGAAGCTTTCTTT. It encodes CASSPMAQNTEAFF.